One and the same sample provided the 27 T cell receptor beta chains below, sequenced in a study of blood T cell repertoires in COVID-19. Generated by immunoSEQ multiplex PCR, the TCRdb table keeps only in-frame clones and is missing some. In the table there are about 140,000 clones, 70% to 80% of which are singletons. The sequencing sample was made of peripheral blood. The source is a man aged 50 to 60 with acute or convalescent COVID-19.

CDR3 sequence reads: CASSFGGGFLEKLFF. CDR3 nucleotides: TGTGCCAGCAGCTTCGGAGGAGGCTTTCTTGAAAAACTGTTTTTT. J is TRBJ1-4 and V is TRBV7-2, with D unclear. The ends were cut back, 3 bases at V and 7 bases at J, with 15 bases in the middle. Germline V lookup: CDR1 SGHTA, CDR2 FQGNSA. The CDR3 runs to 15 residues.

This clone was observed a single time. V and J are TRBV5-6 and TRBJ1-1, with D possibly being TRBD1 (6 bases). The CDR3 runs 13 residues. Between the trimmed V and J ends, which lost 3 bases and 7 bases, there was a span of 13 bases. Germline loops: CDR1 SGHDT, CDR2 YYEEEE. The CDR3: CASSWVHRDEAFF. CDR3 coding DNA: TGTGCCAGCAGCTGGGTTCACAGGGATGAAGCTTTCTTT. Complete variable domain (other parts from reference TRBV5-6 and TRBJ1-1): DAGVTQSPTHLIKTRGQQVTLRCSPKSGHDTVSWYQQALGQGPQFIFQYYEEEERQRGNFPDRFSGHQFPNYSSELNVNALLLGDSALYLCASSWVHRDEAFFGQGTRLTVV.

V gene TRBV29-1 combines with J gene TRBJ1-1, with D possibly TRBD1 on 6 matching bases. V was shortened by 7 bases and J by 2 bases, with 14 bases between the two germline ends. The CDR3 is 13 residues long. Looked up from germline, CDR1 is SQVTM and CDR2 is ANQGSEA. CDR3: CSAYRVVNTEAFF. CDR3 DNA sequence: TGCAGCGCTTACAGGGTTGTAAACACTGAAGCTTTCTTT.

The CDR3, as DNA: TGTGCCAGCAGGGAGATGACAGGTCTCCTCCCCGGGGAGCTGTTTTTT. Its protein is CASREMTGLLPGELFF. This chain joins TRBV2 and TRBJ2-2, with a possible D match to TRBD1 (6 bases). CDR1 is SNHLY, CDR2 FYNNEI, per germline. V was cut by 6 bases and J by 6 bases, with 20 bases left in between. The CDR3 has 16 residues.

This clone was counted only a few times. V is TRBV30 and J is TRBJ1-2; weak D call: TRBD1 (6 bases). The CDR3 spans 14 residues. Trimming took 1 base from V and 2 from J, leaving 11 bases between them. Germline CDR1 reads GTSNPN; CDR2 reads SVGIG (reference sequence). The CDR3 sequence is CAWSALTGNYGYTF. The CDR3 DNA sequence: TGTGCCTGGAGTGCCTTAACAGGGAACTATGGCTACACCTTC. Variable domain in full (rest from reference TRBV30 and TRBJ1-2): SQTIHQWPATLVQPVGSPLSLECTVEGTSNPNLYWYRQAAGRGLQLLFYSVGIGQISSEVPQNLSASRPQDRQFILSSKKLLLSDSGFYLCAWSALTGNYGYTFGSGTRLTVV.

V gene TRBV19 combines with J gene TRBJ2-2; no definite D call. The germline gives CDR1 LNHDA, CDR2 SQIVND (reference sequence). This CDR3 has 13 amino acids. V lost 3 bases and J lost 6, with 8 bases in between. The CDR3 DNA sequence: TGTGCCAGTAGTATCAGCGCAGCCGGGGAGCTGTTTTTT. It yields the protein CASSISAAGELFF.

This clone has more than one count but fewer than ten. The chain links TRBV10-3 to TRBJ2-2; D is unresolved. V was shortened by 5 bases and J by 4 bases, with 8 bases between the two germline ends. The germline V gene encodes CDR1 ENHRY and CDR2 SYGVKD. The CDR3 sequence is 13 residues long. The CDR3 DNA reads as TGTGCCATCAGTAGAGAACCCACCGGGGAGCTGTTTTTT. Translating gives CAISREPTGELFF.

The J gene is TRBJ2-1, the V gene TRBV27; 14 nucleotides agree with TRBD2. V trimming: 9 bases; J trimming: 9 bases; junction bases outside the gene matches: 13. The CDR3 contains 16 residues. CDR1 is MNHEY and CDR2 is SMNVEV in the germline V gene (reference sequence). CDR3 residues: CARKKTSGGANGEQFF. DNA for the CDR3: TGTGCCAGGAAAAAGACTAGCGGGGGGGCAAACGGTGAGCAGTTCTTC.

The chain uses TRBV7-2 and TRBJ1-2; 7 positions match TRBD1. Per germline, CDR1 SGHTA and CDR2 FQGNSA. Losses at the gene ends were 0 bases for V and 5 bases for J; bases not matched to a gene: 6. The CDR3 has 15 residues. The CDR3 DNA reads TGTGCCAGCAGCTTAGCCGGGACAGCCTCTTATGGCTACACCTTC. It encodes CASSLAGTASYGYTF.

The chain recombines TRBV7-9 with TRBJ1-5; D call uncertain. This CDR3 region has 19 residues. CDR1 is SEHNR, CDR2 FQNEAQ, per germline (reference sequence). The V end was cut by 4 bases, the J end by 4 bases, with 26 bases between. The CDR3 loop is CASSSAFKAAEAVNQPQHF. DNA of the CDR3: TGTGCCAGCAGCTCCGCTTTTAAGGCAGCCGAGGCGGTTAATCAGCCCCAGCATTTT. Full variable domain (rest looked up from reference TRBV7-9 and TRBJ1-5): DTGVSQNPRHKITKRGQNVTFRCDPISEHNRLYWYRQTLGQGPEFLTYFQNEAQLEKSRLLSDRFSAERPKGSFSTLEIQRTEQGDSAMYLCASSSAFKAAEAVNQPQHFGDGTRLSIL.

The chain has TRBV29-1 and TRBJ1-3; a weak D match, TRBD1 (6 bases). The CDR3 sequence is 14 residues long. V was shortened by 3 bases and J by 0 bases, with 9 bases between the two germline ends. Germline V gene data show CDR1 as SQVTM and CDR2 as ANQGSEA. The CDR3 DNA reads as TGCAGCGTTGAGGACAGCTTCTCTGGAAACACCATATATTTT. This encodes CSVEDSFSGNTIYF. The variable domain in full, completed from reference TRBV29-1 and TRBJ1-3, reads SAVISQKPSRDICQRGTSLTIQCQVDSQVTMMFWYRQQPGQSLTLIATANQGSEATYESGFVIDKFPISRPNLTFSTLTVSNMSPEDSSIYLCSVEDSFSGNTIYFGEGSWLTVV.

The chain has TRBV7-2 and TRBJ2-3; D possibly corresponds to TRBD2 (7 bases). The V and J ends lost 3 bases and 4 bases respectively, with 14 bases between them. Germline values: CDR1 SGHTA, CDR2 FQGNSA. CDR3 length equals 15 residues. In DNA, the CDR3 is TGTGCCAGCAGCTTTGGGGGGGGCATTTCAGATACGCAGTATTTT. Translated, it gives CASSFGGGISDTQYF.

This rearrangement joins TRBV18 to TRBJ2-3, with TRBD1 matching 8 bases. Trimming at V came to 6 bases and at J to 2 bases, leaving 22 bases not matched to a gene. The CDR3 sequence is 20 residues long. Germline CDR1 KGHSH, CDR2 LQKENI. In DNA, the CDR3 is TGTGCCAGCTCCGTATTGGACAGGGCCCTTATCCAAGCGGCCACAGATACGCAGTATTTT. Amino acid sequence: CASSVLDRALIQAATDTQYF.

The V gene is TRBV7-9, the J gene TRBJ1-3; 10 positions agree with TRBD1. The CDR3 spans 16 residues. Germline-derived CDR1 and CDR2 are SEHNR and FQNEAQ (reference sequence). With V trimmed by 5 bases and J by 4 bases, 8 bases remained unmatched. Written as DNA, the CDR3 is TGTGCCAGCAGCCCAGCCGGGACAGGGGTCGGAAACACCATATATTTT. Protein product: CASSPAGTGVGNTIYF.

The gene calls are TRBV6-1 and TRBJ2-7; the D is unclear. V lost 2 bases and J 1 base, leaving 9 bases between the germline ends. Germline lookup yields CDR1 MNHNS and CDR2 SASEGT. The CDR3 has 14 amino acids. The CDR3 sequence is CASSETWASYEQYF. As DNA, the CDR3 is TGTGCCAGCAGTGAAACGTGGGCTTCCTACGAGCAGTACTTC.

The rearrangement links TRBV10-2 to TRBJ2-7, with 7 bases fitting TRBD1. V lost 6 bases and J lost 4; bases outside the gene matches: 9. This CDR3 is 14 amino acids long. In germline, CDR1 is WSHSY, CDR2 SAAADI. The CDR3 is CASRPTGFGYEQYF. CDR3 DNA: TGCGCCAGCAGACCGACAGGGTTTGGTTACGAGCAGTACTTC.

This CDR3 reads CASSSGQGNSPLHF. CDR3 coding DNA: TGTGCCAGCAGTTCGGGACAGGGTAATTCACCCCTCCACTTT. The V and J genes are TRBV3-1 (or the pseudogene TRBV3-2) and TRBJ1-6, with 9 bases lining up with TRBD1. Germline assignment: CDR1 LGHDT and CDR2 YNNKEL (reference sequence). J lost 6 bases, V lost 6 bases, and 3 bases had no gene match. CDR3 length: 14 amino acids.

This clone was detected only once. V usage is TRBV14 and J usage is TRBJ1-3, with D perhaps matching TRBD1 (5 bases). V was shortened by 4 bases and J by 8 bases, with 9 bases between the two germline ends. The CDR3 runs to 12 residues. The germline V gene encodes CDR1 SGHDN and CDR2 FVKESK. Here the CDR3 reads CASSLGGDTIYF. The CDR3, as DNA: TGTGCCAGCAGCCTTGGGGGGGACACCATATATTTT. The full variable domain, its missing parts supplied by reference TRBV14 and TRBJ1-3, is EAGVTQFPSHSVIEKGQTVTLRCDPISGHDNLYWYRRVMGKEIKFLLHFVKESKQDESGMPNNRFLAERTGGTYSTLKVQPAELEDSGVYFCASSLGGDTIYFGEGSWLTVV.

The rearrangement joins TRBV3-1 (or the pseudogene TRBV3-2) to TRBJ2-7; maybe TRBD1 (6 bases). The CDR3 length is 17 residues. Germline V gene data show CDR1 as LGHDT and CDR2 as YNNKEL (reference sequence). Trimming took 1 base from V and 2 from J, leaving 18 bases between them. CDR3 in DNA: TGTGCCAGCAGCCAAGTCGAAGAGGGACACCCGGCCTACGAGCAGTACGTC. Translating it yields CASSQVEEGHPAYEQYV.

The chain uses TRBV20-1 and TRBJ2-7; D remains unclear. CDR1 is DFQATT and CDR2 is SNEGSKA in the germline V gene (reference sequence). With 3 bases removed from V and 0 bases from J, the gap between germline ends came to 6 bases. The CDR3 extends over 12 amino acids. The CDR3 reads CSASGLSYEQYF. The DNA for the CDR3 is TGCAGTGCTAGTGGGCTCTCCTACGAGCAGTACTTC.

CDR3 in amino acids: CASSTGTADSGNTIYF. CDR3 DNA sequence: TGTGCCAGCTCAACCGGGACAGCGGACTCTGGAAACACCATATATTTT. V gene TRBV18 combines with J gene TRBJ1-3; 7 bases agree with TRBD1. The germline CDR1 and CDR2 sequences are KGHSH and LQKENI. With 5 bases clipped from V and 0 bases from J, the junction kept 7 bases outside the gene matches. This CDR3 has 16 amino acids.

This chain connects TRBV5-1 to TRBJ1-1; 8 bases map to TRBD1. V gave up 4 bases and J gave up 4 bases; unmatched junction bases: 6. CDR1 SGHRS and CDR2 YFSETQ come from the germline V gene. This CDR3 is 14 amino acids long. Here the CDR3 DNA reads TGCGCCAGCAGCCCCGGGACAGGATCCACTGAAGCTTTCTTT. Amino acid sequence: CASSPGTGSTEAFF.

V is TRBV6-5 and J is TRBJ2-2, with D possibly TRBD2 on 5 matching bases. Trimming pared 6 bases from V and 4 bases from J, leaving 9 bases between. Germline-derived CDR1 and CDR2 are MNHEY and SVGAGI. This CDR3 has 13 residues. CDR3 protein: CASRGAGTGELFF. The CDR3, as DNA: TGTGCCAGCAGGGGCGCGGGCACCGGGGAGCTGTTTTTT.

The rearrangement uses TRBV7-2 and TRBJ1-2, with TRBD1 identical over 9 bases. The germline V gene has CDR1 SGHTA and CDR2 FQGNSA. V gave up 4 bases and J gave up 8 bases; unmatched junction bases: 5. The CDR3 extends over 13 amino acids. The CDR3 sequence: CASSYGTGQGYTF. The CDR3 DNA sequence: TGTGCCAGCAGCTATGGGACAGGGCAAGGCTACACCTTC.

This chain uses TRBV21-1 with TRBJ2-5; the table's D call of TRBD2 was not tested on the DNA. TRBV21-1 is listed as a pseudogene. This CDR3 is built from 16 residues. CDR3: CASSKESPGVSETQYF. The CDR3 DNA is TGTGCCAGCAGCAAAGAGTCGCCGGGGGTAAGCGAGACCCAGTACTTC.

This sequence joins TRBV19 and TRBJ2-5; D might be TRBD1 (7 bases). Germline V gives CDR1 LNHDA, CDR2 SQIVND (reference sequence). The CDR3 loop spans 14 amino acids. V gave up 1 base and J gave up 5 bases, with 11 bases separating them. The CDR3 sequence is CASSIAAGGETQYF. The CDR3 coding sequence is TGTGCCAGTAGTATAGCGGCAGGGGGGGAGACCCAGTACTTC.

The chain has TRBV5-1 and TRBJ1-1, with 9 bases matching TRBD1. J lost 6 bases, V lost 4 bases, and 7 bases had no gene match. The CDR3 is 14 residues long. Germline V gene lookup returns CDR1 SGHRS and CDR2 YFSETQ. CDR3 in amino acids: CASSIDRGGSEAFF. The DNA for the CDR3 is TGCGCCAGCAGCATTGACAGGGGGGGCTCTGAAGCTTTCTTT.